This T cell receptor beta chain was retrieved from a study of STAT5B mutations in CD4+ large granular lymphocyte leukemia. Measured with immunoSEQ multiplex PCR; TCRdb has only the in-frame clones, and not every one. The repertoire has tens of thousands of clones, around 78% of them found once; the top ten carry about 1.1%. The CDR3 has 13 amino acids. V was cut by 0 bases and J by 5 bases, with 7 bases left in between. Germline lookup yields CDR1 MNHEY and CDR2 SVGAGI. This receptor was obtained from a human donor in good health. V and J are TRBV6-5 and TRBJ1-2; D unresolved. Sample: CD4+ T cells from blood buffy coats. The CDR3: CASSYSGRYGYTF. CDR3 bases: TGTGCCAGCAGTTACTCCGGACGGTATGGCTACACCTTC.